Below, 17 T cell receptor beta chains from the same sample are listed, as sequenced in a study of OX40 agonist ivuxolimab in advanced cancers. The method was immunoSEQ multiplex PCR; TCRdb's version includes in-frame clones alone and lacks a portion of them. The top ten hold about 4.5% of the sample, which has 75,000 to 95,000 clones, about 90% seen once. The sample here was CD4+ or CD8+ T cells sorted from blood, taken in a trial of the OX40 agonist ivuxolimab. Receptor source: an adult with an advanced solid tumor such as melanoma, head and neck, liver or kidney cancer.

This clone showed up just a few times. The CDR3 DNA is TGTGCCAGCAGGCGCGGACAGGCGATCACTGAAGCTTTCTTT. Translating gives CASRRGQAITEAFF. The chain employs TRBV28 and TRBJ1-1; 7 positions agree with TRBD1. The CDR3 loop spans 14 amino acids. Trimming at V came to 6 bases and at J to 4 bases, leaving 8 bases not matched to a gene. In germline, CDR1 is MDHEN, CDR2 SYDVKM.

The rearrangement joins TRBV5-1 to TRBJ2-3; D not resolved. The germline V and J ends were trimmed by 0 bases and 3 bases, with 8 bases remaining between them. CDR1 and CDR2 (germline): SGHRS, YFSETQ. The CDR3 has 14 amino acids. The DNA of the CDR3 is TGCGCCAGCAGCTTGGGCGGCTTAACAGATACGCAGTATTTT. Residues: CASSLGGLTDTQYF.

This clone was counted between two and nine times. The chain combines TRBV6-5 with TRBJ2-7, with D maybe TRBD1 (5 bases). Per germline, CDR1 MNHEY and CDR2 SVGAGI. The length of the CDR3 is 14 residues. V was pared by 8 bases and J by 0 bases, with 14 bases between. CDR3 sequence (DNA): TGTGCCAGCCGCCGACAGCCTCACTCCTACGAGCAGTACGTC. The encoded protein is CASRRQPHSYEQYV.

This rearrangement joins TRBV6-5 to TRBJ1-2; tentatively, D is TRBD1 (5 bases). The germline V gene encodes CDR1 MNHEY and CDR2 SVGAGI. This CDR3 comprises 14 residues. V lost 5 bases, J lost 5 bases, and 15 bases lay in between. The chain's CDR3 is CASSEVREGYGYTF. The CDR3 coding sequence is TGTGCCAGCAGTGAGGTCAGGGAGGGGTATGGCTACACCTTC.

The chain has TRBV11-3 and TRBJ2-3, with D uncertain. The CDR3 has 14 amino acids. Trimming took off 2 bases at V and 0 bases at J, with 6 bases between the two ends. Germline CDR1 SGHNT, CDR2 YENEEA. This chain's CDR3 is CASSLLASTDTQYF. CDR3 nucleotides: TGTGCCAGCAGCTTACTTGCTAGCACAGATACGCAGTATTTT.

The rearrangement joins TRBV2 to TRBJ2-3; 7 bases fit TRBD1. J lost 5 bases, V lost 6 bases, and 20 bases had no gene match. The CDR3 has 18 amino acids. Germline CDR1 is SNHLY and CDR2 is FYNNEI. The CDR3 region has the DNA TGTGCCAGCAGGGTCCCTTCGACACCCGGACAGGCCCGAGATACGCAGTATTTT. This sequence encodes CASRVPSTPGQARDTQYF.

This chain joins TRBV6-1 and TRBJ2-5; D could derive from TRBD1 or TRBD2 (6 bases each). Trimming took off 4 bases at V and 4 bases at J, with 13 bases between the two ends. Germline V gene sequence: CDR1 MNHNS, CDR2 SASEGT. The CDR3 has 14 amino acids. CDR3 amino acids: CASSVLGGRETQYF. DNA for the CDR3: TGTGCCAGCAGTGTCCTCGGGGGCCGAGAGACCCAGTACTTC.

The V call is TRBV5-1, the J call TRBJ2-3; 8 nucleotides match TRBD2. The J segment lost 5 bases and the V segment lost 2 bases, leaving 13 bases of the junction unmatched. The CDR3 is made up of 17 amino acids. CDR1 and CDR2 (germline): SGHRS, YFSETQ. The CDR3 region is CASSLEGVGLAGDTQYF. The CDR3 DNA is TGCGCCAGCAGCTTAGAGGGTGTAGGCCTAGCGGGAGATACGCAGTATTTT.

This rearrangement joins TRBV27 to TRBJ2-2, with 13 bases fitting TRBD2. There are 17 residues in the CDR3. Germline CDR1 is MNHEY and CDR2 is SMNVEV (reference sequence). V was clipped by 5 bases and J by 1 base; unmatched bases: 4. CDR3 region: CASSPRLAGGNTGELFF. The CDR3 nucleotides are TGTGCCAGCAGTCCCAGACTAGCGGGAGGGAACACCGGGGAGCTGTTTTTT.

The gene calls are TRBV9 and TRBJ2-7; 13 nucleotides agree with TRBD2. CDR1 is SGDLS, CDR2 YYNGEE, per germline. CDR3 length: 15 residues. V shed 3 bases, J shed 1 base, and the junction held 1 base outside the gene matches. The CDR3 sequence is CASSAGLAGSYEQYF. DNA of the CDR3: TGTGCCAGCAGCGCGGGACTAGCGGGGTCCTACGAGCAGTACTTC.

This clone showed up just a few times. The chain recombines TRBV5-1 with TRBJ1-4, with a possible D match to TRBD1 (5 bases). The CDR3 spans 16 residues. Germline loops: CDR1 SGHRS, CDR2 YFSETQ. V lost 4 bases and J lost 0, with 13 bases in between. CDR3 amino acids: CASSHNTGATNEKLFF. CDR3 bases: TGCGCCAGCAGCCATAATACAGGAGCAACTAATGAAAAACTGTTTTTT.

The chain uses TRBV27 and TRBJ1-4, with a tentative D call TRBD1 (5 bases). CDR1 MNHEY and CDR2 SMNVEV come from the germline V gene (reference sequence). V was shortened by 3 bases and J by 4 bases, with 12 bases between the two germline ends. The CDR3 consists of 15 residues. CDR3 region: CASSLSGNNNEKLFF. DNA for the CDR3: TGTGCCAGCAGTTTGTCAGGGAACAATAATGAAAAACTGTTTTTT.

The rearrangement uses TRBV19 and TRBJ2-1; 9 positions match TRBD1. Germline CDR1 LNHDA, CDR2 SQIVND (reference sequence). The CDR3 spans 14 residues. J lost 4 bases, V lost 7 bases, and 5 bases had no gene match. The CDR3 region has the DNA TGTGCCAGTACGGGACAGGGTAATTACAATGAGCAGTTCTTC. As protein: CASTGQGNYNEQFF. Looking up the rest from reference TRBV19 and TRBJ2-1 gives the full variable domain: DGGITQSPKYLFRKEGQNVTLSCEQNLNHDAMYWYRQDPGQGLRLIYYSQIVNDFQKGDIAEGYSVSREKKESFPLTVTSAQKNPTAFYLCASTGQGNYNEQFFGPGTRLTVL.

V and J are TRBV4-3 and TRBJ1-1; TRBD1 matches at 7 bases. Per the germline V gene, CDR1 is LGHNA and CDR2 is YSLEER. CDR3 length: 17 residues. With 0 bases clipped from V and 5 bases from J, the junction kept 12 bases outside the gene matches. As DNA, the CDR3 is TGCGCCAGCAGCCAAGATGTTCTTAAAGCAGGGGGGACTGAAGCTTTCTTT. It encodes CASSQDVLKAGGTEAFF.

This CDR3 is CASSLGRQPNTEAFF. The DNA of the CDR3 is TGTGCCAGCAGCCTAGGCAGGCAACCGAACACTGAAGCTTTCTTT. The V gene is TRBV5-4, the J gene TRBJ1-1; D is unclear. This CDR3 has 15 amino acids. The germline gives CDR1 SGHNT, CDR2 YYREEE (reference sequence). Trimming stripped 4 bases from V and 1 base from J, with 14 bases between.

V usage is TRBV5-1 and J usage is TRBJ2-5; TRBD2 matches at 10 bases. The CDR3 totals 16 residues. V shed 2 bases, J shed 7 bases, and the junction held 11 bases outside the gene matches. Germline V gene data show CDR1 as SGHRS and CDR2 as YFSETQ. CDR3 amino acids: CASSLSVGLAAGTQYF. The CDR3, as DNA: TGCGCCAGCAGCTTATCGGTAGGACTAGCGGCGGGGACCCAGTACTTC.

CDR3 coding DNA: TGTGCCTGGAGTGTTGGGTCGGCCAATCAGCCCCAGCATTTT. This gives the protein CAWSVGSANQPQHF. The rearrangement joins TRBV30 to TRBJ1-5, with D unresolved. The V end was cut by 0 bases, the J end by 3 bases, with 9 bases between. CDR3 length equals 14 residues. Germline CDR1 reads GTSNPN; CDR2 reads SVGIG (reference sequence).